This T cell receptor (beta chain) was sequenced for a study of beta chain features in type 1 diabetes (dated by TCRdb to the late 2010s). The study in broad terms: Mean age, gender distribution, total cell number and subset yield were not different between patients and healthy donors. Across all samples, 90 million to 130 million sorted cells were examined, and cell number per subset correlated strongly with RNA yield. In the study, TCRB repertoires of sorted circulating CD4+ T cell subsets from recently diagnosed type 1 diabetes patients were compared with those of matched healthy donors. Regulatory and stem cell-like memory subsets were isolated from only 8 patients and roughly eight healthy donors, whereas naive and central memory subsets came from all 28 donors.

Each donor gave one peripheral blood draw, roughly 0.11 L on average, collected into heparinised tubes. Using a panel that included CD45RO, CCR7, CD25, CD127, CD95 and CD27, naive, central memory, regulatory and stem cell-like memory CD4+ T cells were sorted on a BD FACSAria II. All sorted populations exceeded 95% purity. PBMCs were separated immediately by Lymphoprep density gradient centrifugation and were stained directly, without being cultured. So that batch effects would be minimized, each experiment stained and sorted samples in pairs, pairing one healthy donor with one patient. The High Capacity cDNA Reverse Transcription Kit was used to reverse transcribe all of the isolated RNA, meaning that expressed TCRB transcripts were what got sequenced. Deep immunoSEQ sequencing was applied to naive, central memory and regulatory T cell samples, giving an average of roughly 3.5 million total reads per sample. Sorted cells were lysed in RLT buffer and RNA was extracted with DNase-treated RNeasy Micro or Mini kits, depending on cell number. Each cell subset was processed on its own to prevent cross-contamination, while patient and healthy donor samples were processed together. The immunoSEQ multiplex PCR was used to amplify TCRB sequences from cDNA, yielding 87-bp fragments that span the CDR3 region. Amplicons were sequenced on the Illumina HiSeq platform. The authors' analysis ran thus. PCR bias was computationally corrected using synthetic template baselines, reads within Hamming distance 2 were collapsed, and singletons that could not be merged were discarded. Reads were aligned against IMGT so that V, D and J genes, CDR3 length and insertions or deletions at six rearrangement sites could be assigned. Within each subset, clonotype counts were normalized to sorted cell number, and only after that were true diversity and Gini coefficients computed with the tcR R package. The overlap coefficient, calculated on TCRB nucleotide sequences, was used to measure repertoire sharing. As a proxy for the pre-selection repertoire, out-of-frame TCRB sequences from naive cells were analyzed. Not all clones reach the TCRdb copy of this immuneACCESS table, which keeps in-frame sequences only. Checked studies attribute under half of the gap to unresolved V genes and leave the rest unexplained. V, J and clone size were drawn from that table, and D and trimming were deduced from the DNA. Recorded for this sample are around 250,000 clones; approximately 14% of them occurred a single time. The top ten clones comprise approximately 0.02% of the sample.

CDR1 and CDR2 are drawn from the germline V gene: SGDLS, YYNGEE. Relative to germline, V is missing 5 bases and J is missing 2 bases, with 4 bases of the junction outside any gene match. Taken from cysteine to phenylalanine, the CDR3 has 15 residues. Only CDR3 DNA remains: 45 bases, in frame from the first base. This clone was found a few times. Its target antigen remains unknown. Base qualities are not at hand, and no much larger clone is one base apart. Study-wide conclusions, independent of this receptor: In all four CD4+ subsets, TCRB CDR3 length was moderately but significantly shorter in type 1 diabetes patients. Naive, central memory and regulatory TCRB repertoires appeared to be more similar among patients than among healthy donors. PCR may preferentially amplify shorter templates, but because patient and control samples were amplified and corrected together, any resulting skew would affect both groups equally. At VDJ recombination sites, type 1 diabetes patients had fewer insertions and more deleted nucleotides, which implies abnormalities in thymic rearrangement. Because cDNA was sequenced instead of genomic DNA, activated cells with high expression could be over-represented, although the groups did not differ in activation or CD3 levels. Because the HLA sub-analyses included only small numbers of individuals, any influence of HLA type on TCRB rearrangement was left unresolved.

The receptor was isolated from a man aged 25-45 years with type 1 diabetes. Source material: naive CD4+ T cells from blood. In the paper's terms, the cell subset or site label means: true naive CD4+ T cells. The rearranged segments are TRBV9 and TRBJ2-6; 7 middle bases align to TRBD1. The sequenced DNA is TGTGCCAGCAGTTACCAGGGGGCTGGGGCCAACGTCCTGACTTTC. Its protein reads: CASSYQGAGANVLTF. Supplemented by the reference TRBV9 and TRBJ2-6 proteins around the CDR3, the complete variable domain is DSGVTQTPKHLITATGQRVTLRCSPRSGDLSVYWYQQSLDQGLQFLIQYYNGEERAKGNILERFSAQQFPDLHSELNLSSLELGDSALYFCASSYQGAGANVLTFGAGSRLTVL.